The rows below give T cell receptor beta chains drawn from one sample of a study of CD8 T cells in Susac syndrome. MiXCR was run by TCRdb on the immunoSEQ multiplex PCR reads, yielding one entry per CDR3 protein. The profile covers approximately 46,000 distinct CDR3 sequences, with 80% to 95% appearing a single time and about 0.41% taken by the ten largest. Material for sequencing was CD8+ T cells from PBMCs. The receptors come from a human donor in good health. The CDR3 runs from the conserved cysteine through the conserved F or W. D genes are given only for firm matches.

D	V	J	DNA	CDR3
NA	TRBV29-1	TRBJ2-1	TGCAGCGCAAAAGGACTCCCCAGTCGTTACAATGAGCAGTTCTTC	CSAKGLPSRYNEQFF
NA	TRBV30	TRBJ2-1	TGTGCCTGGATGGGGTCCCCGGGCCTCTACAATGAGCAGTTCTTC	CAWMGSPGLYNEQFF
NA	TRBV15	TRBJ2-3	TGTGCCACCAGCACCCCTTATCCCGCAGATACGCAGTATTTT	CATSTPYPADTQYF
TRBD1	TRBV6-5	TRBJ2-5	TGTGCCAGCAGTTACAGGGGGCGGGAGACCCAGTACTTC	CASSYRGRETQYF
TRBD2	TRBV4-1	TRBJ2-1	TGCGCCAGCAGCCAAGATCGGGGGGGGGCCAATGAGCAGTTCTTC	CASSQDRGGANEQFF
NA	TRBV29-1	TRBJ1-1	TGCAGCGTTGAAGATCTTTATGAAGCTTTCTTT	CSVEDLYEAFF
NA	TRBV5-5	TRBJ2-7	TGTGCCAGCAGCTTCGGACAGATCGGCGAGCAGTACTTC	CASSFGQIGEQYF
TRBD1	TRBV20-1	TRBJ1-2	TGCAGTGCTAGAGATCCTACAGGGGAGTATGGCTACACCTTC	CSARDPTGEYGYTF
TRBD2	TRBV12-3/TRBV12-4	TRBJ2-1	TGTGCCAGCAGTCCGGGACTACTTTCCTACAATGAGCAGTTCTTC	CASSPGLLSYNEQFF
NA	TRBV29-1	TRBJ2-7	TGCAGCGCCGGCCAGGCAACCGAGCAGTACTTC	CSAGQATEQYF